The rows below give T cell receptor beta chains drawn from one sample of a study of T-cell reconstitution after alpha-beta-depleted transplantation in children. TCRdb processed the PCR reads anew with MiXCR; each CDR3 protein has one entry. This sample yields roughly 100,000 distinct CDR3 sequences, of which roughly 8% are seen a single time; more than 6.5% belongs to the top ten. This material consisted of PBMCs from the stem cell graft donor, taken from the stem cell graft. These receptors were collected from a human donor who donated a stem cell graft to a child with congenital amegakaryocytic thrombocytopenia. The CDR3 runs from the conserved cysteine through the conserved F or W. Fields, in order: J gene, V gene, clone size, D gene, CDR3 protein, CDR3 DNA. A D gene is named only where the DNA matches it firmly. Rows may omit the clone size; those that give it use once, few, many or a size class.

TRBJ2-7	TRBV20-1	many	.	CSVPTLSYEQYF	TGCAGTGTTCCGACTTTATCCTACGAGCAGTACTTC
TRBJ2-1	TRBV5-1	many	.	CASSHGDGSYNEQFF	TGCGCCAGCAGCCATGGGGACGGATCCTACAATGAGCAGTTCTTC
TRBJ2-1	TRBV5-1	few	.	CASSLTGEQFF	TGCGCCAGCAGCTTAACGGGTGAGCAGTTCTTC
TRBJ2-5	TRBV7-2	many	TRBD2	CASSLDGGRAQRAQYF	TGTGCCAGCAGCTTAGATGGCGGGAGGGCCCAAAGGGCCCAGTACTTC
TRBJ1-5	TRBV20-1	many	.	CSARSNRGASQPQHF	TGCAGTGCTAGGTCGAATCGAGGGGCGTCACAGCCCCAGCATTTT
TRBJ2-5	TRBV5-6	many	TRBD2	CASSLEAGAAGETQYF	TGTGCCAGCAGCTTGGAAGCGGGGGCGGCGGGAGAGACCCAGTACTTC
TRBJ2-6	TRBV20-1	many	TRBD1	CSARGYRGPGANVLTF	TGCAGTGCTAGAGGATACAGGGGGCCCGGGGCCAACGTCCTGACTTTC
TRBJ2-7	TRBV5-1	many	TRBD2	CASSPFAGDAYEQYF	TGCGCCAGCAGCCCTTTTGCGGGAGATGCCTACGAGCAGTACTTC
TRBJ2-7	TRBV24-1	many	.	CATSLYQRQAPYEQYF	TGTGCCACCTCCCTGTATCAGCGACAGGCCCCCTACGAGCAGTACTTC
TRBJ2-7	TRBV10-3	many	TRBD1	CAISASTGGEGEQYF	TGTGCCATCAGTGCCTCTACAGGGGGCGAGGGCGAGCAGTACTTC
TRBJ2-3	TRBV29-1	many	TRBD2	CSVILAGGTDTQYF	TGCAGCGTCATTCTAGCGGGGGGCACAGATACGCAGTATTTT
TRBJ2-5	TRBV12-3/TRBV12-4	.	TRBD1	CASSRTGGEETQYF	TGTGCCAGCAGTCGGACAGGGGGCGAGGAGACCCAGTACTTC
TRBJ1-2	TRBV7-9	many	TRBD1	CASRGQGEGGYTF	TGTGCCAGCAGGGGACAGGGGGAAGGTGGCTACACCTTC
TRBJ2-7	TRBV12-3/TRBV12-4	many	TRBD1	CASSLEDRGGSYEQYF	TGTGCCAGCAGTTTAGAGGACAGGGGGGGCTCCTACGAGCAGTACTTC
TRBJ2-1	TRBV4-1	many	TRBD2	CASSRATSGNDNEQFF	TGCGCCAGCAGCCGCGCGACTAGCGGGAACGACAATGAGCAGTTCTTC
TRBJ2-7	TRBV11-2	many	TRBD2	CASSLDRGLAGSYEQYF	TGTGCCAGCAGCTTAGACAGGGGACTAGCGGGTTCCTACGAGCAGTACTTC
TRBJ1-3	TRBV5-5	many	.	CASSLEWGSGTIYF	TGTGCCAGCAGCTTGGAGTGGGGTAGTGGCACCATATATTTT
TRBJ2-2	TRBV12-3/TRBV12-4	many	.	CASSFALQVTGELFF	TGTGCCAGCAGTTTTGCCCTTCAGGTTACCGGGGAGCTGTTTTTT
TRBJ1-2	TRBV7-9	many	.	CASSLGRSGVDGYTF	TGTGCCAGCAGCTTAGGCCGCTCCGGGGTTGATGGCTACACCTTC
TRBJ1-1	TRBV5-4	.	.	CASNFPGRKNTEAFF	TGTGCCAGCAACTTCCCCGGGCGGAAGAACACTGAAGCTTTCTTT
TRBJ2-5	TRBV5-1	many	TRBD1	CASSLTPGTGFRETQYF	TGCGCCAGCAGCTTGACCCCCGGGACAGGGTTTCGAGAGACCCAGTACTTC
TRBJ2-7	TRBV12-3/TRBV12-4	many	TRBD2	CASSPTSVSYEQYF	TGTGCCAGCAGCCCGACTAGCGTTTCCTACGAGCAGTACTTC
TRBJ2-1	TRBV20-1	many	.	CSARDWGFNEQFF	TGCAGTGCTAGAGATTGGGGATTCAATGAGCAGTTCTTC
TRBJ2-1	TRBV15	many	TRBD2	CATSRLAGKNEQFF	TGTGCCACCAGCAGACTAGCGGGTAAAAATGAGCAGTTCTTC
TRBJ2-3	TRBV6-5	many	TRBD2	CASSYPKRERSDTQYF	TGTGCCAGCAGTTATCCAAAGCGGGAGAGAAGCGATACGCAGTATTTT
TRBJ2-7	TRBV6-1	many	.	CASSERGVGNEQYF	TGTGCCAGCAGTGAACGGGGTGTGGGCAACGAGCAGTACTTC
TRBJ1-2	TRBV2	many	TRBD1	CASGPLRDSRRRSYTF	TGTGCCAGCGGACCCCTCCGGGACAGTCGACGGAGGAGCTACACCTTC
TRBJ2-3	TRBV12-3/TRBV12-4	many	.	CASSLGGSTDTQYF	TGTGCCAGCAGCTTAGGCGGGAGCACAGATACGCAGTATTTT
TRBJ2-2	TRBV3-1	many	TRBD2	CASSPAGGLNTGELFF	TGTGCCAGCAGCCCGGCCGGGGGGTTGAACACCGGGGAGCTGTTTTTT
TRBJ2-1	TRBV27	.	TRBD2	CASSPPGRAGNEQFF	TGTGCCAGCAGTCCCCCCGGGAGGGCGGGCAATGAGCAGTTCTTC
TRBJ2-7	TRBV13	many	TRBD1	CASSPEGGQAQYF	TGTGCCAGCAGCCCCGAAGGGGGACAGGCACAGTACTTC
TRBJ2-3	TRBV5-1	many	.	CASSSSGWPDTQYF	TGCGCCAGCAGCTCTTCAGGGTGGCCAGATACGCAGTATTTT
TRBJ1-1	TRBV12-3/TRBV12-4	many	TRBD1	CASRREQGYTEAFF	TGTGCCAGCAGACGGGAACAGGGGTACACTGAAGCTTTCTTT
TRBJ1-1	TRBV5-1	many	.	CASSLVGGEDTEAFF	TGCGCCAGCAGCTTGGTAGGGGGTGAGGACACTGAAGCTTTCTTT
TRBJ2-7	TRBV12-3/TRBV12-4	many	TRBD2	CASSLIGLEGTHEQYF	TGTGCCAGCAGTTTAATTGGACTAGAGGGTACCCACGAGCAGTACTTC
TRBJ2-5	TRBV7-2	many	TRBD2	CASSPRTSGAETQYF	TGTGCCAGCAGCCCTAGGACCAGCGGGGCCGAGACCCAGTACTTC
TRBJ2-7	TRBV11-2	many	.	CASSLVMGQLKDEQYF	TGTGCCAGCAGCTTAGTAATGGGACAATTAAAGGACGAGCAGTACTTC
TRBJ2-5	TRBV19	few	TRBD1	CASSIFSGGTRETQYF	TGTGCCAGTAGTATTTTTTCAGGGGGCACCAGAGAGACCCAGTACTTC
TRBJ2-1	TRBV4-3	once	.	CASSQGRGAYNEQFF	TGCGCCAGCAGCCAAGGGAGGGGGGCCTACAATGAGCAGTTCTTC
TRBJ2-5	TRBV6-6	many	.	CASSYALETQYF	TGTGCCAGCAGTTACGCTCTGGAGACCCAGTACTTC
TRBJ1-4	TRBV12-3/TRBV12-4	many	.	CASSFDSNEKLFF	TGTGCCAGCAGTTTTGACAGTAATGAAAAACTGTTTTTT
TRBJ1-6	TRBV7-8	many	.	CASSLAGRADNSPLHF	TGTGCCAGCAGCTTAGCTGGGAGGGCCGATAATTCACCCCTCCACTTT
TRBJ2-7	TRBV6-6	.	.	CASSADRSYEQYF	TGTGCCAGCAGCGCAGACCGTTCCTACGAGCAGTACTTC
TRBJ2-7	TRBV5-5	many	.	CASSLDQGSDEQYF	TGTGCCAGCAGCTTGGATCAGGGGTCGGACGAGCAGTACTTC
TRBJ2-3	TRBV11-2	.	.	CASSPEESHTDTQYF	TGTGCCAGCAGCCCGGAGGAAAGTCACACAGATACGCAGTATTTT
TRBJ2-2	TRBV10-2	many	TRBD2	CASRGLAPNTGELFF	TGCGCCAGCAGAGGACTAGCCCCGAACACCGGGGAGCTGTTTTTT
TRBJ1-1	TRBV3-1	many	.	CASVAANTEAFF	TGTGCCAGCGTGGCGGCGAACACTGAAGCTTTCTTT
TRBJ2-5	TRBV11-3	many	TRBD2	CASSPSGEETQYF	TGTGCCAGCAGCCCCAGCGGGGAAGAGACCCAGTACTTC
TRBJ2-7	TRBV7-6	.	TRBD2	CASSILSGSSYEQYF	TGTGCCAGCAGCATCCTTAGCGGGAGCTCATACGAGCAGTACTTC
TRBJ2-7	TRBV27	many	TRBD1	CASSLTGTGLVYEQYF	TGTGCCAGCAGTTTAACCGGGACAGGGTTGGTCTACGAGCAGTACTTC
TRBJ2-1	TRBV12-3/TRBV12-4	many	TRBD2	CASSPRLASGNEQFF	TGTGCCAGCAGCCCCAGACTAGCCTCGGGCAATGAGCAGTTCTTC
TRBJ2-3	TRBV10-3	many	TRBD2	CANSGLAGDTQYF	TGTGCCAATTCGGGACTAGCGGGAGATACGCAGTATTTT
TRBJ2-7	TRBV25-1	many	TRBD2	CASSPTQTSGTLQNYEQYF	TGTGCCAGCAGTCCCACTCAGACTAGCGGGACACTTCAAAATTACGAGCAGTACTTC
TRBJ1-2	TRBV18	few	.	CASSPRDYQDYGYTF	TGTGCCAGCTCACCGCGGGATTACCAGGACTATGGCTACACCTTC
TRBJ1-2	TRBV10-3	many	.	CAISSGAEANYGYTF	TGTGCCATCAGCTCGGGGGCGGAAGCTAACTATGGCTACACCTTC
TRBJ1-5	TRBV4-1	many	.	CASSQEGWAGNQPQHF	TGCGCCAGCAGCCAAGAGGGGTGGGCCGGTAATCAGCCCCAGCATTTT
TRBJ1-5	TRBV2	many	.	CASSQGGEPQHF	TGTGCCAGCAGTCAGGGAGGTGAGCCCCAGCATTTT
TRBJ2-7	TRBV11-2	many	.	CASSLDLNEQYF	TGTGCCAGCAGCTTAGATCTCAACGAGCAGTACTTC
TRBJ2-7	TRBV28	many	TRBD1	CASSGRTGGSYEQYF	TGTGCCAGCAGCGGGAGGACAGGGGGATCCTACGAGCAGTACTTC
TRBJ2-3	TRBV20-1	many	TRBD2	CSAGLAVSDTQYF	TGCAGTGCGGGACTAGCGGTCTCAGATACGCAGTATTTT